This T cell receptor beta chain was found in a study of blood T cells in healthy people across ages. Study summary: Per two T cells, template switching captured roughly one barcoded beta molecule. Study conclusions and caveats: Naive CD4+ cell counts and diversity both ran higher in long-lived than in aged donors.

There are 14 residues in the CDR3. Between the trimmed V and J ends, which lost 5 bases and 0 bases, there was a span of 8 bases. Regarding this clonotype: Its antigen is still unknown.

Each sample yielded at least 5.5 micrograms of PBMC total RNA. A sample-barcoded 5' primer and a J-beta primer mix were used in a second PCR of roughly 7 to 11 cycles. Each CDR3 protein is one row after TCRdb ran MiXCR on the 5' RACE reads. The repertoire includes approximately 900,000 distinct CDR3 sequences, almost 30% of them detected once, and 10% sits in the top ten. These data also formed part of another study, on T cells of mothers and their children.

The chain is built from TRBV12-3 or TRBV12-4 and TRBJ1-5, with D unresolved. The TCR was taken from a woman in her forties in good health. Sequences were obtained from blood. This CDR3 reads CASSDQYSNQPQHF. In DNA form, the CDR3 reads TGTGCCAGCAGTGACCAGTATAGCAATCAGCCCCAGCATTTT.